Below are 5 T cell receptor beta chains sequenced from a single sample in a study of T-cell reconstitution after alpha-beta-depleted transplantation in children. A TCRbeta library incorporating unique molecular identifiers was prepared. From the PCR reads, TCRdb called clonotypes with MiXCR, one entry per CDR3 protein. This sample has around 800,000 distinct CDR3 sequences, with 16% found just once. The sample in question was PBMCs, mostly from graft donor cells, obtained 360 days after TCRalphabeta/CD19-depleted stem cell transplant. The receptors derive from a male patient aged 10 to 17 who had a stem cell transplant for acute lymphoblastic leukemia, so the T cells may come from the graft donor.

The CDR3: CASSFWDGDQPQHF. The CDR3 nucleotides are TGTGCCAGCAGTTTTTGGGACGGGGATCAGCCCCAGCATTTT. This chain connects TRBV12-3 or TRBV12-4 to TRBJ1-5; TRBD1 might be the D (5 bases). V lost 3 bases and J lost 5, with 11 bases in between. The length of the CDR3 is 14 residues.

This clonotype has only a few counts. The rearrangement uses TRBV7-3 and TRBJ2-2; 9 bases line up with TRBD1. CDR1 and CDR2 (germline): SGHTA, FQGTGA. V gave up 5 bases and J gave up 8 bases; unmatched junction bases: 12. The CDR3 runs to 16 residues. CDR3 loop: CASSPQGAARTGELFF. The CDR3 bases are TGTGCCAGCAGCCCACAGGGGGCGGCGCGGACGGGGGAGCTGTTTTTT.

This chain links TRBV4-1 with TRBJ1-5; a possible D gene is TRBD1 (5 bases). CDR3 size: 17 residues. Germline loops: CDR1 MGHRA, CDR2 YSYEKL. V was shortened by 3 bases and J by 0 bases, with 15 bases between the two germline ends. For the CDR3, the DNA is TGCGCCAGCAGCCAGACCCCCTCAGGGTATAGCAATCAGCCCCAGCATTTT. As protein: CASSQTPSGYSNQPQHF.

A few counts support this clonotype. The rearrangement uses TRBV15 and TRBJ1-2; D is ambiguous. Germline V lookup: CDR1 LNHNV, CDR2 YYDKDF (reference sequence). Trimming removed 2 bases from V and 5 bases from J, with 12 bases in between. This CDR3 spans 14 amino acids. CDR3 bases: TGTGCCACCAGCAGATCTTCTGCCGATTATGGCTACACCTTC. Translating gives CATSRSSADYGYTF.

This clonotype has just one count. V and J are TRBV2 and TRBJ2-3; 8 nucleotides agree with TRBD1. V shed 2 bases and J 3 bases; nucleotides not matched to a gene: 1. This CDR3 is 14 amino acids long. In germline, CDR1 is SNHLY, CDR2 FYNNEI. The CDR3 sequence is CASSETGGTDTQYF. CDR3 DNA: TGTGCCAGCAGTGAAACAGGGGGGACAGATACGCAGTATTTT.